This T cell receptor (beta chain) was sequenced in a study of shared clonotypes between healthy human individuals. Trimming shortened V by 2 bases and J by 7 bases, and 12 bases separated the two germline ends. The CDR3 runs 14 residues. The germline CDR1 and CDR2 sequences are SNHLY and FYNNEI. Libraries were prepared by immunoSEQ multiplex PCR; TCRdb keeps only in-frame clonotypes and omits some of them. The table lists roughly 300,000 clones, more than 75% of them singletons. The chain uses TRBV2 and TRBJ1-5; D gene ambiguous. This receptor was identified in a man aged 18 to 29 in good health. The sample comprised memory CD8+ T cells sorted from blood. Subset specified: CD45RO+ cells pooled with CCR7-negative TemRA cells. The CDR3, as DNA: TGTGCCAGCAGTGAAACGGGGTTGTCCCAGCCCCAGCATTTT. It is translated as CASSETGLSQPQHF.